The 30 T cell receptor beta chains presented below share a single source sample, sequenced in a study of blood T cell repertoires in COVID-19. The repertoire was sequenced with immunoSEQ multiplex PCR; TCRdb's copy has only in-frame clones and lacks some. The data show 100,000 to 150,000 clones, approximately 88% seen once. The material sequenced was peripheral blood. The receptor set was obtained from a man aged 55 to 70 with acute or convalescent COVID-19.

The V call is TRBV5-5, the J call TRBJ2-1; TRBD2 matches 7 bases. V lost 1 base, J lost 4 bases, and 8 bases stayed unmatched. The length of the CDR3 is 16 residues. CDR1 and CDR2 (germline): SGHKS, YYEKEE (reference sequence). CDR3 sequence reads: CASSLRGEHQYNEQFF. CDR3 coding DNA: TGTGCCAGCAGCTTGCGGGGGGAACATCAATACAATGAGCAGTTCTTC.

The chain has TRBV19 and TRBJ1-5, with D tentatively TRBD1 (5 bases). This CDR3 spans 16 amino acids. Germline V gene data show CDR1 as LNHDA and CDR2 as SQIVND (reference sequence). Trimming took 5 bases from V and 0 from J, leaving 14 bases between them. The CDR3 sequence: CASSVTRVSSNQPQHF. The CDR3 nucleotides are TGTGCCAGTAGTGTCACCAGGGTTAGTAGCAATCAGCCCCAGCATTTT.

V usage is TRBV6-5 and J usage is TRBJ2-5; 7 bases fit TRBD1. CDR3 length: 13 amino acids. Trimming took 6 bases from V and 5 from J; bases not matched to a gene: 6. Germline CDR1 MNHEY, CDR2 SVGAGI. CDR3 in amino acids: CASRPTGVETQYF. The CDR3 nucleotides are TGTGCCAGCAGACCTACAGGGGTGGAGACCCAGTACTTC.

The chain employs TRBV14 and TRBJ1-1; a possible D gene is TRBD1 (5 bases). The CDR3 is 13 amino acids. Germline V lookup: CDR1 SGHDN, CDR2 FVKESK. Trimming removed 0 bases at V and 3 bases at J, with 5 bases between. CDR3: CASSQDRDTEAFF. The CDR3 coding sequence is TGTGCCAGCAGCCAAGACAGGGACACTGAAGCTTTCTTT.

This chain links TRBV3-1 (or the pseudogene TRBV3-2) with TRBJ2-5; 10 bases agree with TRBD1. The V segment lost 4 bases and the J segment 5 bases; nucleotides outside the gene matches: 10. The germline CDR1 and CDR2 sequences are LGHDT and YNNKEL (reference sequence). The length of the CDR3 is 16 residues. For the CDR3, the DNA is TGTGCCAGCAGCCCTCGGACAGGGGGGGGGTCGGAGACCCAGTACTTC. Translated, it gives CASSPRTGGGSETQYF.

V is TRBV4-1 and J is TRBJ1-5; TRBD1 is a possible D gene (6 bases). The germline gives CDR1 MGHRA, CDR2 YSYEKL. V was trimmed by 1 base and J by 6 bases, leaving 13 bases between them. This CDR3 region has 15 residues. The CDR3 spells CASSQAAGAGQPQHF. The CDR3 DNA reads TGCGCCAGCAGCCAAGCTGCAGGGGCGGGTCAGCCCCAGCATTTT.

The chain has TRBV5-3 and TRBJ2-7, with 10 nucleotides matching TRBD2. TRBV5-3 is classed as an ORF, of uncertain function. J was trimmed by 6 bases and V by 0 bases; bases with no gene match: 9. This CDR3 is 16 amino acids long. CDR3 in amino acids: CARSLAEGTSVSEQYF. In DNA form, the CDR3 reads TGTGCCAGAAGCTTGGCCGAAGGGACTAGCGTTAGCGAGCAGTACTTC.

This clone was counted between two and nine times. V and J are TRBV2 and TRBJ2-7; 9 bases agree with TRBD1. Trimming cost V 6 bases and J 2 bases; bases outside gene matches: 5. Germline V gene sequence: CDR1 SNHLY, CDR2 FYNNEI. The CDR3 contains 14 residues. The chain's CDR3 is CASRAGQGTYEQYF. In nucleotides, the CDR3 is TGTGCCAGCAGGGCGGGACAGGGAACCTACGAGCAGTACTTC.

This sequence joins TRBV7-9 and TRBJ1-1, with no clear D. The CDR3 is 12 residues long. Per the germline V gene, CDR1 is SEHNR and CDR2 is FQNEAQ (reference sequence). The V gene lost 1 base and the J gene lost 12 bases, with 12 bases spanning the gap. CDR3 coding DNA: TGTGCCAGCAGCTTAGGTGCCGCCAGGCCTTTCTTT. Translated, it gives CASSLGAARPFF.

The CDR3 bases are TGTGCCAGCAGCCAAGAACCCCTTCTAGAGGGTCGATTTGAAAAACTGTTTTTT. Amino acid sequence: CASSQEPLLEGRFEKLFF. The chain combines TRBV14 with TRBJ1-4; D not resolved. V shed 0 bases and J shed 7 bases, with 21 bases lying between them. This CDR3 region has 18 residues. Per the germline V gene, CDR1 is SGHDN and CDR2 is FVKESK. Using reference TRBV14 and TRBJ1-4 for the parts outside the CDR3, the full variable domain is EAGVTQFPSHSVIEKGQTVTLRCDPISGHDNLYWYRRVMGKEIKFLLHFVKESKQDESGMPNNRFLAERTGGTYSTLKVQPAELEDSGVYFCASSQEPLLEGRFEKLFFGSGTQLSVL.

In this sample, this clone turned up once. The chain combines TRBV29-1 with TRBJ1-5; tentative D call: TRBD1 (5 bases). Germline CDR1 is SQVTM and CDR2 is ANQGSEA. The CDR3 totals 15 residues. V was shortened by 5 bases and J by 2 bases, with 16 bases between the two germline ends. CDR3 sequence: CSVIQGGAGNQPQHF. The CDR3 DNA is TGCAGCGTTATTCAGGGAGGAGCTGGCAATCAGCCCCAGCATTTT.

This chain uses TRBV7-9 with TRBJ1-6, with 7 bases identical to TRBD1. Trimming cost V 6 bases and J 10 bases; bases outside gene matches: 15. Looked up from germline, CDR1 is SEHNR and CDR2 is FQNEAQ (reference sequence). The CDR3 consists of 16 residues. DNA for the CDR3: TGTGCCAGCAGAGACAATCGACAGGGCACCTACTCACCCCTCCACTTT. Amino acids: CASRDNRQGTYSPLHF.

V and J are TRBV7-6 and TRBJ2-7; tentatively, D is TRBD1 (5 bases). This CDR3 is 17 amino acids long. Germline values: CDR1 SGHVS, CDR2 FNYEAQ. V gave up 1 base and J gave up 5 bases, with 21 bases separating them. In nucleotides, the CDR3 is TGTGCCAGCAGCTTAGAGGGGCAGGGTGGGTTACTCCACGAGCAGTACTTC. It yields the protein CASSLEGQGGLLHEQYF.

This chain joins TRBV6-6 and TRBJ2-2; D remains ambiguous. V lost 5 bases, J lost 7 bases, and 11 bases lay in between. There are 13 residues in the CDR3. From germline, CDR1 is MNHNY and CDR2 SVGAGI (reference sequence). In DNA, the CDR3 is TGTGCCAGCAGTGCCTCTAGGAGCGGGGAGCTGTTTTTT. This translates into CASSASRSGELFF.

This clone is a singleton in its sample. This chain connects TRBV5-1 to TRBJ1-5; 7 positions agree with TRBD1. The length of the CDR3 is 13 residues. Germline CDR1 and CDR2: SGHRS and YFSETQ. The V and J ends lost 5 bases and 10 bases, in that order; junction bases with no gene match: 9. CDR3 loop: CASRAGQDLPQHF. CDR3 bases: TGCGCCAGCAGAGCCGGACAGGACCTCCCCCAGCATTTT. The variable domain in full, with the rest retrieved from reference TRBV5-1 and TRBJ1-5, is KAGVTQTPRYLIKTRGQQVTLSCSPISGHRSVSWYQQTPGQGLQFLFEYFSETQRNKGNFPGRFSGRQFSNSRSEMNVSTLELGDSALYLCASRAGQDLPQHFGDGTRLSIL.

This chain joins TRBV7-9 and TRBJ1-3, with TRBD1 identical over 10 bases. Per the germline V gene, CDR1 is SEHNR and CDR2 is FQNEAQ (reference sequence). Trimming at V came to 5 bases and at J to 3 bases, leaving 1 base not matched to a gene. The CDR3 has 14 residues. The CDR3 loop is CASSGQGGGNTIYF. The CDR3 nucleotides are TGTGCCAGCAGCGGACAGGGGGGTGGAAACACCATATATTTT. The full variable domain, in which reference TRBV7-9 and TRBJ1-3 provide the parts outside the CDR3, is DTGVSQNPRHKITKRGQNVTFRCDPISEHNRLYWYRQTLGQGPEFLTYFQNEAQLEKSRLLSDRFSAERPKGSFSTLEIQRTEQGDSAMYLCASSGQGGGNTIYFGEGSWLTVV.

CDR3 in amino acids: CASRFREVSPLHF. DNA of the CDR3: TGTGCCAGCAGGTTCAGGGAGGTTTCACCCCTCCACTTT. The V and J genes are TRBV27 and TRBJ1-6, with a weak D call TRBD1 (5 bases). The CDR3 is made up of 13 amino acids. The V and J ends lost 6 bases and 9 bases respectively, with 12 bases between them. CDR1 and CDR2 (germline): MNHEY, SMNVEV (reference sequence).

A note on this clone: The same CDR3 also results from other DNA sequences found in this sample. V gene TRBV28 combines with J gene TRBJ1-5, with D maybe TRBD1 (5 bases). The germline V gene encodes CDR1 MDHEN and CDR2 SYDVKM. The germline V and J ends were trimmed by 2 bases and 4 bases, with 6 bases remaining between them. The length of the CDR3 is 13 residues. In DNA form, the CDR3 reads TGTGCCAGCAGTTTACAGGGAAATCAGCCCCAGCATTTT. Translation gives CASSLQGNQPQHF.

In this sample, this clone turned up once. This sequence joins TRBV5-8 and TRBJ1-3; TRBD1 matches 7 bases. The CDR3 spans 16 residues. Per the germline V gene, CDR1 is SGHTS and CDR2 is YDEGEE. The J segment lost 2 bases and the V segment lost 0 bases, leaving 5 bases of the junction unmatched. The CDR3 DNA is TGTGCCAGCAGCTTGGACCGACAGGGAACTGGAAACACCATATATTTT. Amino acid sequence: CASSLDRQGTGNTIYF. Full variable domain (rest looked up from reference TRBV5-8 and TRBJ1-3): EAGVTQSPTHLIKTRGQQATLRCSPISGHTSVYWYQQALGLGLQFLLWYDEGEERNRGNFPPRFSGRQFPNYSSELNVNALELEDSALYLCASSLDRQGTGNTIYFGEGSWLTVV.

This rearrangement joins TRBV19 to TRBJ1-5; D gene uncertain. V lost 5 bases and J lost 1, with 6 bases in between. Germline V lookup: CDR1 LNHDA, CDR2 SQIVND (reference sequence). The CDR3 covers 13 residues. Here the CDR3 reads CASSVTSNQPQHF. The CDR3 nucleotides are TGTGCCAGTAGTGTCACAAGCAATCAGCCCCAGCATTTT. Based on the CDR3 plus reference TRBV19 and TRBJ1-5, the full variable domain is DGGITQSPKYLFRKEGQNVTLSCEQNLNHDAMYWYRQDPGQGLRLIYYSQIVNDFQKGDIAEGYSVSREKKESFPLTVTSAQKNPTAFYLCASSVTSNQPQHFGDGTRLSIL.

In the case of this clone: The sample carries other DNA sequences with the same CDR3. The rearrangement joins TRBV27 to TRBJ2-7, with D possibly TRBD1 on 6 matching bases. The CDR3 runs 13 residues. V lost 3 bases to trimming and J lost 3 bases, with 9 bases between them. CDR1 and CDR2 (germline): MNHEY, SMNVEV (reference sequence). The CDR3 sequence: CASSFRGSYEQYF. The CDR3 region has the DNA TGTGCCAGCAGTTTCAGGGGTAGCTACGAGCAGTACTTC.

The J gene is TRBJ2-3, the V gene TRBV5-1; 8 bases are a match to TRBD1. With 6 bases clipped from V and 0 bases from J, the junction kept 18 bases outside the gene matches. CDR3 length: 19 amino acids. CDR1 is SGHRS, CDR2 YFSETQ, per germline. In DNA, the CDR3 is TGCGCCAGCACCGAACTTGGACAGGGTTGGGGCCCTAGCACAGATACGCAGTATTTT. It specifies CASTELGQGWGPSTDTQYF.

Here the CDR3 reads CAWRPGAGNTIYF. The CDR3 bases are TGTGCCTGGAGACCGGGGGCTGGAAACACCATATATTTT. V and J are TRBV30 and TRBJ1-3, with D perhaps matching TRBD1 (5 bases). The V and J ends lost 3 bases and 2 bases respectively, with 8 bases between them. CDR3 length equals 13 residues. Germline CDR1 GTSNPN, CDR2 SVGIG (reference sequence). The full variable domain, with the rest looked up from reference TRBV30 and TRBJ1-3, is SQTIHQWPATLVQPVGSPLSLECTVEGTSNPNLYWYRQAAGRGLQLLFYSVGIGQISSEVPQNLSASRPQDRQFILSSKKLLLSDSGFYLCAWRPGAGNTIYFGEGSWLTVV.

The chain joins TRBV11-3 to TRBJ2-7; D is possibly TRBD2 (6 bases). Germline CDR1 reads SGHNT; CDR2 reads YENEEA. This CDR3 spans 13 amino acids. V lost 2 bases to trimming and J lost 3 bases, with 8 bases between them. Here the CDR3 reads CASSLMRGYEQYF. For the CDR3, the DNA is TGTGCCAGCAGCTTAATGCGGGGCTACGAGCAGTACTTC.

This chain uses TRBV5-1 with TRBJ1-1, with D hard to call. Germline V gives CDR1 SGHRS, CDR2 YFSETQ. The CDR3 extends over 14 amino acids. Trimming cost V 9 bases and J 7 bases, with 22 bases left between them. The CDR3: CANPPVRVLVEAFF. DNA of the CDR3: TGCGCCAACCCTCCGGTGCGGGTTTTGGTTGAAGCTTTCTTT.

The V and J genes are TRBV2 and TRBJ2-1, with 11 bases identical to TRBD2. J lost 9 bases, V lost 8 bases, and 15 bases had no gene match. Germline CDR1 and CDR2: SNHLY and FYNNEI. The CDR3 covers 16 residues. The CDR3 coding sequence is TGTGCCAGCGGGGGAAGGTTAGCGGGAGGGCCCAGTGAGCAGTTCTTC. It yields the protein CASGGRLAGGPSEQFF.

V usage is TRBV6-6 and J usage is TRBJ1-1; D gene ambiguous. CDR1 and CDR2 from the germline V gene are MNHNY and SVGAGI (reference sequence). This CDR3 contains 12 residues. Trimming removed 2 bases at V and 6 bases at J, with 7 bases between. CDR3 residues: CASSYTTPEAFF. CDR3 in DNA: TGTGCCAGCAGTTACACAACCCCTGAAGCTTTCTTT.

This clone was seen a few times. The genes are TRBV4-1 and TRBJ1-3; TRBD1 might be the D (5 bases). Germline lookup yields CDR1 MGHRA and CDR2 YSYEKL. The V and J ends lost 0 bases and 2 bases respectively, with 5 bases between them. The CDR3 runs 14 residues. The CDR3 coding sequence is TGCGCCAGCAGCCAAGAGACAGCTGGAAACACCATATATTTT. As protein: CASSQETAGNTIYF.

The rearrangement links TRBV11-2 to TRBJ2-5; 12 nucleotides line up with TRBD2. After removal of 5 bases from V and 9 bases from J, the junction contained 13 bases not matched to a gene. The CDR3 is made up of 16 amino acids. Per the germline V gene, CDR1 is SGHAT and CDR2 is FQNNGV. CDR3 sequence (DNA): TGTGCCAGCAGCGTTACTAGCGGGGGGTCAGAAGTGGCCCAGTACTTC. It codes for CASSVTSGGSEVAQYF.

The V and J genes are TRBV28 and TRBJ1-2; D gene uncertain. From germline, CDR1 is MDHEN and CDR2 SYDVKM. Trimming stripped 2 bases from V and 7 bases from J, with 14 bases between. The CDR3 length is 14 residues. For the CDR3, the DNA is TGTGCCAGCAGTTTAGCGGCTATTCGTCGTGGCTACACCTTC. Translation: CASSLAAIRRGYTF.